The clone carrying this TCR beta chain was seen at least ten times. What it binds is not known. This sample is part of a study of neurological immune-mediated disorders. Overall study findings and caveats: Expanded clones shared no CDR3 amino acid sequences across subjects, suggesting private repertoires in all groups. Multiple sclerosis patients had less TCR clonal expansion than even healthy controls, unlike HTLV-1-associated myelopathy.

The cDNA was generated by 5'RACE with 10-nucleotide random UMIs. Each CDR3 protein is one row after TCRdb ran MiXCR on the 5' RACE reads. The table includes about 24,000 distinct CDR3 sequences, over 10% detected once. Trimming shortened V by 0 bases and J by 4 bases, and 9 bases separated the two germline ends. The germline gives CDR1 MGHRA, CDR2 YSYEKL. The CDR3 length is 14 residues. Unsorted libraries were generated from 2 million PBMCs held at -80 degrees C. The sequenced material came from PBMCs. This chain joins TRBV4-1 and TRBJ1-1; D unclear. This receptor was taken from a woman aged 35 to 49 with HTLV-1-associated myelopathy (HAM/TSP). For the CDR3, the DNA is TGCGCCAGCAGCCAAGAAGTCCGGTCCACTGAAGCTTTCTTT. It is translated as CASSQEVRSTEAFF.